This is a list of T cell receptor beta chains from one sample in a study of shared T cell receptors in the human thymus. Using immunoSEQ multiplex PCR, the repertoire was profiled, and TCRdb retains in-frame clones only, with some absent. Here the sample spans approximately 730,000 clones, roughly 88% being singletons. A further study also used this sample, focusing on human thymus T cells.

Material: thymocytes. These receptors originate from a girl under two years old with a congenital heart defect. CDR3s include the opening cysteine and the closing phenylalanine or tryptophan. The D gene is left open where the match is weak. Clone size is shown for a subset of rows, as once, few, many or a class of expanded clone.

J gene | clone size | D gene | V gene | CDR3 protein | CDR3 DNA
TRBJ1-4 | NA | NA | TRBV13 | CASSHQGHWEKLFF | TGTGCCAGCAGCCACCAGGGTCATTGGGAAAAACTGTTTTTT
TRBJ1-2 | NA | TRBD1 | TRBV4-3 | CASSHERTGGNYGYTF | TGCGCCAGCAGCCACGAGCGGACAGGGGGTAACTATGGCTACACCTTC
TRBJ2-5 | once | TRBD2 | TRBV7-2 | CASSPEGLAGGRYQETQYF | TGTGCCAGCAGCCCCGAGGGACTAGCGGGGGGGCGGTACCAAGAGACCCAGTACTTC
TRBJ2-5 | NA | NA | TRBV28 | CASSSGRQSQETQYF | TGTGCCAGCAGTTCCGGCCGACAGTCCCAAGAGACCCAGTACTTC
TRBJ1-5 | NA | NA | TRBV5-6 | CASSSRELQPQHF | TGTGCCAGCAGCTCCCGGGAGCTTCAGCCCCAGCATTTT
TRBJ2-7 | few | TRBD1 | TRBV18 | CASSPKTGITYEQYF | TGTGCCAGCTCACCAAAGACAGGGATTACCTACGAGCAGTACTTC
TRBJ2-3 | NA | TRBD2 | TRBV9 | CASSVGGAGGPPDTQYF | TGTGCCAGCAGCGTAGGAGGAGCGGGGGGACCCCCAGATACGCAGTATTTT
TRBJ2-7 | NA | NA | TRBV28 | CASSPRGQGVGRCEQYF | TGTGCCAGCAGCCCACGGGGGCAGGGGGTTGGGAGATGCGAGCAGTACTTC
TRBJ2-7 | NA | TRBD2 | TRBV11-2 | CASSTYPTSGEPTYEQYF | TGTGCCAGCAGCACCTATCCGACTAGCGGGGAACCTACCTACGAGCAGTACTTC
TRBJ2-2 | NA | TRBD1 | TRBV7-3 | CASSPDRVGTGELFF | TGTGCCAGCAGCCCGGACAGGGTGGGCACCGGGGAGCTGTTTTTT
TRBJ1-2 | NA | NA | TRBV4-3 | CASSQKTGGSGYTF | TGCGCCAGCAGCCAAAAGACCGGAGGGAGTGGCTACACCTTC
TRBJ1-1 | once | NA | TRBV2 | CASGETGMNTEAFF | TGTGCCAGCGGGGAGACAGGCATGAACACTGAAGCTTTCTTT
TRBJ1-1 | few | TRBD1 | TRBV18 | CASSPPRGPTEAFF | TGTGCCAGCTCACCACCGAGGGGGCCCACTGAAGCTTTCTTT
TRBJ1-1 | few | NA | TRBV6-1 | CASNRVPNTEAFF | TGTGCCAGTAACAGGGTCCCGAACACTGAAGCTTTCTTT
TRBJ1-1 | NA | NA | TRBV7-8 | CASSWRGGEAFF | TGTGCCAGCAGCTGGAGGGGAGGTGAAGCTTTCTTT